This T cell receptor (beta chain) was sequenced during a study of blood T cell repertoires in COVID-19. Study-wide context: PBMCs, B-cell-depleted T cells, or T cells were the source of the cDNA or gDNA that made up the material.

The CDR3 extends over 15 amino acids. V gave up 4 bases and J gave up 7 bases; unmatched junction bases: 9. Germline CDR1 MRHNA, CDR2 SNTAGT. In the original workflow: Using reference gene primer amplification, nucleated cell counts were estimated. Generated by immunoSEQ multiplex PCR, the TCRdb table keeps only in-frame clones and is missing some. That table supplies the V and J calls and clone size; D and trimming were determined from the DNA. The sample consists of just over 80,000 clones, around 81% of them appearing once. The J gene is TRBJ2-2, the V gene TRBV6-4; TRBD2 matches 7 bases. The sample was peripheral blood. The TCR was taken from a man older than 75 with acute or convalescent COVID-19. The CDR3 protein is CASSVSAGAGGELFF. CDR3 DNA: TGTGCCAGCAGTGTGTCCGCGGGAGCGGGCGGGGAGCTGTTTTTT.